The T cell receptor (beta chain) under discussion was sequenced for a study of CD8 T cells in Susac syndrome (dated by TCRdb to the late 2010s). In the study overall: The study used repertoire sequencing to test whether antigen drove CD8+ T cell activation and differentiation in Susac syndrome. Findings and caveats that apply to the study as a whole: The number of individuals in the TCR sequencing and HLA analysis was acknowledged as relatively small.

Including the terminal cysteine and phenylalanine, the CDR3 comprises 13 residues. The entry retains the CDR3 DNA only, 39 bases that are in frame from base 1. Sequences GTSNPN (CDR1) and SVGIG (CDR2) are obtained from the germline V gene (reference sequence). Clipping removes 8 bases from V and 5 bases from J, with 8 as the unmatched junction base count. RNA was extracted using the RNeasy kit, and about 0.5 to 1 ug of the RNA was reverse transcribed with random hexamers. TCR beta CDR3 regions were amplified with the immunoSEQ multiplex PCR assay covering 54 Vbeta and 13 Jbeta segments. Bias from PCR amplification was corrected by using a synthetic template baseline for primer optimization and for computational correction. The paper's processing steps were these. Only productive sequences were kept, with reads annotated to V, D and J genes according to IMGT and analyzed in immunoSEQ Analyzer. Clonality was calculated as one minus the Shannon entropy normalized by log2 of the number of productive unique sequences. Public and private clones were assessed among the 100 most prevalent clones of each patient and control. Clones were defined as Susac-specific if absent from the healthy and MS cohorts, from roughly 1,100 published viral clones and from other ImmuneACCESS disease sequences. TCRdb reanalyzed the raw reads on its own, using fastp at Q25 for trimming and MiXCR for clone calling, and kept in-frame beta chains. Here each entry gathers all rows of one CDR3 protein and keeps the most common genes and DNA. V and J calls and clone size were set by TCRdb, not the authors. The sample profile shows approximately 140,000 distinct CDR3 sequences; approximately 96% of them were found once. Of the sample, over 0.09% falls within the top ten clones.

About this clonotype itself: The specificity of this receptor is unknown. The input lacks base qualities; no much larger clone sits a single base away.

Peripheral blood CD8+ and CD4+ T cells from healthy donors, Susac syndrome patients and multiple sclerosis patients were profiled using high-throughput TCR beta sequencing. The multiple sclerosis controls were treatment-naive patients who had stable or active relapsing-remitting disease and met the revised McDonald criteria. Bulk CD8+ and CD4+ T cells were purified magnetically by negative isolation, whereas CD8+ TEMRA cells were enriched by FACS. Blood was collected in EDTA tubes and processed within 24 hours, with PBMCs isolated through density gradient centrifugation. PBMCs intended for TCR sequencing were cryopreserved in liquid nitrogen and were subsequently thawed in a 37 degrees C water bath. The sorted or isolated CD4+, CD8+ and CD8+ TEMRA cells reached a purity of at least 90%.

The TCR comes from a human donor with multiple sclerosis. The chain links TRBV30 with TRBJ2-2, and TRBD2 aligns with 7 junction nucleotides. The sequenced sample was CD4+ T cells from PBMCs. The sequenced DNA is TGTGCCCACCCAGGGAGGGGAACCGGGGAGCTGTTTTTT. It codes for CAHPGRGTGELFF.